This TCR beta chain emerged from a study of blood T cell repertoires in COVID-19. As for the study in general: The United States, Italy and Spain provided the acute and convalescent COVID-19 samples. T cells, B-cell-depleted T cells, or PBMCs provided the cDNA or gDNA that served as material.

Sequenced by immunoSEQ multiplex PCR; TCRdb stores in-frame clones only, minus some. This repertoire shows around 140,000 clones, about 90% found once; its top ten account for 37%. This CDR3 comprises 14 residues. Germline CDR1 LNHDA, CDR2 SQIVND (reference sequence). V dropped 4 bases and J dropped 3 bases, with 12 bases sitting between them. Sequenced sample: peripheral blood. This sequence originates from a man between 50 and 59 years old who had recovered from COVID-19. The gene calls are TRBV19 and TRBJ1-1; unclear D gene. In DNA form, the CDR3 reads TGTGCCAGTAGTACGGCCAGGTCGCACACTGAAGCTTTCTTT. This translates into CASSTARSHTEAFF.